These 9 T cell receptor beta chains were sequenced from one sample in a study of blood T cell repertoires in COVID-19. Produced via immunoSEQ multiplex PCR; TCRdb's table is partial and in-frame only. The sample holds hundreds of thousands of clones; around nine tenths are singletons and the top ten take just under 7.5%. The specimen was peripheral blood. The receptors shown here come from a woman between 70 and 85 years old with COVID-19, enrolled during active disease.

This clone was seen many times. The chain links TRBV27 to TRBJ1-1; D call uncertain. Trimming left V 5 bases short and J 1 base short, with 17 bases between. Germline V gene sequence: CDR1 MNHEY, CDR2 SMNVEV (reference sequence). CDR3 length: 16 amino acids. Here the CDR3 DNA reads TGTGCCAGCAGTCCCCCCGCGGAGAAGAAGAACACTGAAGCTTTCTTT. The encoded protein is CASSPPAEKKNTEAFF.

The chain couples TRBV7-9 to TRBJ2-3; D uncertain. V lost 7 bases to trimming and J lost 0 bases, with 8 bases between them. The germline CDR1 and CDR2 sequences are SEHNR and FQNEAQ (reference sequence). The CDR3 loop spans 13 amino acids. The CDR3 loop is CASTTPSTDTQYF. CDR3 bases: TGTGCCAGCACCACCCCGAGCACAGATACGCAGTATTTT.

V and J are TRBV19 and TRBJ2-7; D may be TRBD1 (6 bases). Trimming removed 2 bases at V and 1 base at J, with 12 bases between. Per the germline V gene, CDR1 is LNHDA and CDR2 is SQIVND (reference sequence). The CDR3 is made up of 15 amino acids. The CDR3 nucleotides are TGTGCCAGTAGTATAAGTACAGGACAGTCCTACGAGCAGTACTTC. Translating it yields CASSISTGQSYEQYF.

This chain uses TRBV5-4 with TRBJ1-3; D gene unclear. The CDR3 spans 13 residues. V shed 5 bases and J shed 0 bases, with 6 bases lying between them. CDR1 is SGHNT, CDR2 YYREEE, per germline (reference sequence). In nucleotides, the CDR3 is TGTGCCAGCAGACCTAGCTCTGGAAACACCATATATTTT. Encoded protein: CASRPSSGNTIYF.

For the CDR3, the DNA is TGTGCCAGCAGCCCTATCTCTCGACAGGGTCCCTACGAGCAGTACTTC. Translated, it gives CASSPISRQGPYEQYF. This sequence joins TRBV11-2 and TRBJ2-7; 7 bases fit TRBD1. Germline V lookup: CDR1 SGHAT, CDR2 FQNNGV. V lost 5 bases, J lost 2 bases, and 12 bases stayed unmatched. CDR3 length: 16 amino acids. The entire variable domain, with the rest obtained from reference TRBV11-2 and TRBJ2-7, is as follows: EAGVAQSPRYKIIEKRQSVAFWCNPISGHATLYWYQQILGQGPKLLIQFQNNGVVDDSQLPKDRFSAERLKGVDSTLKIQPAKLEDSAVYLCASSPISRQGPYEQYFGPGTRLTVT.

This sequence joins TRBV27 and TRBJ2-3, with a tentative D call TRBD2 (7 bases). In germline, CDR1 is MNHEY, CDR2 SMNVEV (reference sequence). This CDR3 contains 14 residues. The V gene lost 0 bases and the J gene lost 7 bases, with 11 bases spanning the gap. DNA for the CDR3: TGTGCCAGCAGTTTATCGGGGGGGCCGAATACGCAGTATTTT. It is translated as CASSLSGGPNTQYF.

V gene TRBV7-2 combines with J gene TRBJ2-3; maybe TRBD2 (6 bases). In germline, CDR1 is SGHTA, CDR2 FQGNSA. The CDR3 has 14 amino acids. Trimming took off 5 bases at V and 6 bases at J, with 15 bases between the two ends. Here the CDR3 DNA reads TGTGCCAGCAGCCCCTGGCGGGGAGAGGATACGCAGTATTTT. Translating it yields CASSPWRGEDTQYF.

This chain uses TRBV28 with TRBJ1-2; 8 bases agree with TRBD1. Trimming cost V 6 bases and J 7 bases; bases outside gene matches: 10. The CDR3 extends over 14 amino acids. Germline CDR1 is MDHEN and CDR2 is SYDVKM. The CDR3 nucleotides read TGTGCCAGCAGCGCCGGGACAGGATCCTCTGGCTACACCTTC. Its translation is CASSAGTGSSGYTF.

This chain connects TRBV11-2 to TRBJ1-2; D not resolved. The CDR3 is made up of 14 amino acids. The V end was cut by 4 bases, the J end by 6 bases, with 15 bases between. Germline V gene data show CDR1 as SGHAT and CDR2 as FQNNGV. CDR3: CASSSLVRFDGYTF. For the CDR3, the DNA is TGTGCCAGCAGCTCCCTCGTGAGGTTCGATGGCTACACCTTC.